Listed here are 32 T cell receptor beta chains from one sample, sequenced in a study of regulatory T cells in long-lasting Graves disease. Noted time point: persistent/refractory GD, antithyroid drugs over 5 years with positive TRAb. PBMC-derived RNA was used for the TCR library. Relying on iRepertoire HTBI primers and Arm-PCR of CDR3 regions, the team built TCR beta libraries. TCRdb called the multiplex PCR reads again in MiXCR, with one record for every CDR3 protein. The table lists about 420,000 distinct CDR3 sequences, about 25% of them singletons. The sample in question was peripheral blood mononuclear cells (PBMCs), obtained when the disease was refractory, from a patient treated with antithyroid drugs. The source of these receptors is a female donor with Graves disease.

This clonotype was counted only a few times. The chain carries TRBV19 and TRBJ2-1; 12 bases are shared with TRBD2. From germline, CDR1 is LNHDA and CDR2 SQIVND (reference sequence). The CDR3 is made up of 16 amino acids. V shed 5 bases and J 7 bases; nucleotides not matched to a gene: 9. Here the CDR3 reads CASSSWTSGIRNEQFF. As DNA, the CDR3 is TGTGCCAGTAGTTCCTGGACTAGCGGGATCCGGAATGAGCAGTTCTTC.

This clonotype was detected ten times or more. The gene calls are TRBV29-1 and TRBJ2-7; D is unclear. Trimming took off 5 bases at V and 0 bases at J, with 8 bases between the two ends. Germline assignment: CDR1 SQVTM and CDR2 ANQGSEA. This CDR3 is 12 amino acids long. The CDR3: CSVTTSSYEQYF. The CDR3 DNA reads as TGCAGCGTTACTACGTCCTCCTACGAGCAGTACTTC.

J is TRBJ2-5 and V is TRBV29-1, with 8 bases identical to TRBD2. Losses at the gene ends were 0 bases for V and 5 bases for J; bases not matched to a gene: 5. CDR3 length: 14 residues. CDR1 and CDR2 (germline): SQVTM, ANQGSEA. The chain's CDR3 is CSVEDRGGQETQYF. In DNA, the CDR3 is TGCAGCGTTGAAGATCGCGGGGGGCAGGAGACCCAGTACTTC.

The chain links TRBV3-1 to TRBJ1-2; D ambiguous. The germline gives CDR1 LGHDT, CDR2 YNNKEL (reference sequence). This CDR3 is built from 12 residues. V dropped 4 bases and J dropped 6 bases, with 9 bases sitting between them. The CDR3 DNA reads as TGTGCCAGCAGCCCAGGCTTAAATGGCTACACCTTC. Translation gives CASSPGLNGYTF. The full variable domain, rest sourced from reference TRBV3-1 and TRBJ1-2, is DTAVSQTPKYLVTQMGNDKSIKCEQNLGHDTMYWYKQDSKKFLKIMFSYNNKELIINETVPNRFSPKSPDKAHLNLHINSLELGDSAVYFCASSPGLNGYTFGSGTRLTVV.

The chain employs TRBV11-2 and TRBJ2-3; 10 positions match TRBD2. Germline V gives CDR1 SGHAT, CDR2 FQNNGV. The trim removed 1 base at V and 3 bases at J, leaving 10 bases unmatched. CDR3 length: 18 amino acids. In DNA form, the CDR3 reads TGTGCCAGCAGCTTAGCCGGAATTAGCGGGAGGAGTACAGATACGCAGTATTTT. Protein sequence: CASSLAGISGRSTDTQYF. Complete variable domain (other parts from reference TRBV11-2 and TRBJ2-3): EAGVAQSPRYKIIEKRQSVAFWCNPISGHATLYWYQQILGQGPKLLIQFQNNGVVDDSQLPKDRFSAERLKGVDSTLKIQPAKLEDSAVYLCASSLAGISGRSTDTQYFGPGTRLTVL.

The table lists this clonotype with a few counts. The genes are TRBV29-1 and TRBJ2-5; TRBD2 aligns across 7 bases. Germline V gene lookup returns CDR1 SQVTM and CDR2 ANQGSEA. CDR3 length equals 13 residues. Unmatched junction bases numbered 3, after V lost 3 bases and J lost 2 bases. The CDR3 nucleotides read TGCAGCGTTGAGGGGGGGGTTCAAGAGACCCAGTACTTC. Translated, it gives CSVEGGVQETQYF.

This clonotype was counted at least ten times. The gene calls are TRBV20-1 and TRBJ2-7; unclear D gene. Germline loops: CDR1 DFQATT, CDR2 SNEGSKA (reference sequence). The length of the CDR3 is 13 residues. The V end was cut by 6 bases, the J end by 2 bases, with 14 bases between. This CDR3 reads CSAKLRVTYEQYF. The CDR3 DNA sequence: TGCAGTGCCAAGCTACGTGTGACCTACGAGCAGTACTTC.

There are many counts of this clonotype. V usage is TRBV6-1 and J usage is TRBJ1-2; D gene ambiguous. CDR1 and CDR2 (germline): MNHNS, SASEGT. The CDR3 has 14 residues. V was clipped by 6 bases and J by 0 bases, with 11 bases between them. The CDR3, as DNA: TGTGCCAGCAGACCGACCGGGACTAACTATGGCTACACCTTC. The encoded protein is CASRPTGTNYGYTF.

This clonotype was counted a few times. The chain joins TRBV13 to TRBJ2-7; D is possibly TRBD1 (6 bases). This CDR3 comprises 15 residues. Trimming cost V 0 bases and J 3 bases, with 12 bases left between them. Germline V gene sequence: CDR1 PRHDT, CDR2 FYEKMQ (reference sequence). The CDR3 is CASSLGGDIYYEQYF. The CDR3, as DNA: TGTGCCAGCAGCTTAGGGGGGGACATCTACTACGAGCAGTACTTC.

This clonotype was counted at least ten times. The genes are TRBV7-8 and TRBJ1-1, with D perhaps TRBD1 (6 bases). Trimming removed 2 bases at V and 0 bases at J, with 19 bases between. There are 18 residues in the CDR3. Germline assignment: CDR1 SGHVS and CDR2 FQNEAQ. Here the CDR3 DNA reads TGTGCCAGCAGCTTAAACAGGGCCCGGATTAAAATGAACACTGAAGCTTTCTTT. Its translation is CASSLNRARIKMNTEAFF.

This clonotype was seen at least ten times. This chain uses TRBV18 with TRBJ2-7; D unclear. Germline assignment: CDR1 KGHSH and CDR2 LQKENI. The V gene lost 0 bases and the J gene lost 7 bases, with 10 bases spanning the gap. The CDR3 contains 13 residues. The CDR3 spells CASSPPATSEQYF. In DNA form, the CDR3 reads TGTGCCAGCTCACCACCGGCAACGTCAGAGCAGTACTTC.

This clonotype was recorded a few times. The chain links TRBV4-1 to TRBJ1-1; possible D gene TRBD1, 5 bases. CDR3 length: 14 residues. Trimming shortened V by 3 bases and J by 4 bases, and 12 bases separated the two germline ends. Germline CDR1 and CDR2: MGHRA and YSYEKL. This CDR3 is CASSQGPQATEAFF. The CDR3 coding sequence is TGCGCCAGCAGCCAGGGACCCCAGGCCACTGAAGCTTTCTTT.

This clonotype appeared many times. V usage is TRBV6-2 or TRBV6-3 and J usage is TRBJ1-1; D not certain. The CDR3 length is 13 residues. V was shortened by 5 bases and J by 5 bases, with 12 bases between the two germline ends. Germline-derived CDR1 and CDR2 are MNHEY and SVGEGT. CDR3 amino acids: CASSVTGKTEAFF. The CDR3 DNA reads TGTGCCAGCAGTGTCACGGGGAAAACTGAAGCTTTCTTT.

In nucleotides, the CDR3 is TGTGCCAGCAGTTACTGGGGGACCGGGGAGCTGTTTTTT. Protein product: CASSYWGTGELFF. The chain combines TRBV6-2 or TRBV6-3 with TRBJ2-2, with D perhaps being TRBD1 or TRBD2 (5 bases each). V shed 1 base and J shed 5 bases, with 5 bases lying between them. Per the germline V gene, CDR1 is MNHEY and CDR2 is SVGEGT. The CDR3 spans 13 residues.

This chain links TRBV7-2 with TRBJ2-7; D gene uncertain. CDR1 and CDR2 from the germline V gene are SGHTA and FQGNSA. The CDR3 loop spans 16 amino acids. Between the trimmed V and J ends, which lost 4 bases and 3 bases, there was a span of 19 bases. The CDR3 reads CASSSTFGSSYYEQYF. In nucleotides, the CDR3 is TGTGCCAGCAGCTCGACCTTTGGGTCCTCATACTACGAGCAGTACTTC.

The genes are TRBV27 and TRBJ1-1; D gene uncertain. Deletions cut 0 bases from V and 0 bases from J, with 11 bases between. Germline assignment: CDR1 MNHEY and CDR2 SMNVEV (reference sequence). The CDR3 sequence is 16 residues long. The CDR3 here is CASSLSASRVNTEAFF. CDR3 DNA sequence: TGTGCCAGCAGTTTATCAGCCTCCCGGGTGAACACTGAAGCTTTCTTT.

The chain recombines TRBV15 with TRBJ2-7; TRBD1 agrees at 9 bases. Trimming cost V 1 base and J 2 bases; bases outside gene matches: 3. Germline lookup yields CDR1 LNHNV and CDR2 YYDKDF (reference sequence). The CDR3 is 15 amino acids. DNA of the CDR3: TGTGCCACCAGCAGAGTCCGACAGGGGGCCTACGAGCAGTACTTC. Its protein is CATSRVRQGAYEQYF.

The chain combines TRBV6-1 with TRBJ1-5; D remains ambiguous. The CDR3 totals 16 residues. The germline CDR1 and CDR2 sequences are MNHNS and SASEGT. V lost 2 bases and J 2 bases, leaving 13 bases between the germline ends. This CDR3 is CASSESWGRGNQPQHF. Here the CDR3 DNA reads TGTGCCAGCAGTGAATCTTGGGGTAGGGGCAATCAGCCCCAGCATTTT.

This chain uses TRBV20-1 with TRBJ2-7; D is possibly TRBD1 (6 bases). Trimming shortened V by 0 bases and J by 5 bases, and 11 bases separated the two germline ends. CDR1 is DFQATT, CDR2 SNEGSKA, per germline (reference sequence). The CDR3 contains 13 residues. Here the CDR3 reads CSARDQGWHEQYF. CDR3 coding DNA: TGCAGTGCTAGAGATCAGGGGTGGCACGAGCAGTACTTC.

The V call is TRBV5-1, the J call TRBJ1-6; 9 bases fit TRBD1. V was clipped by 5 bases and J by 5 bases; unmatched bases: 5. This CDR3 comprises 15 residues. Germline assignment: CDR1 SGHRS and CDR2 YFSETQ. CDR3 loop: CASSTGTGNNSPLHF. The CDR3, as DNA: TGCGCCAGCAGTACCGGGACAGGGAATAATTCACCCCTCCACTTT.

This clonotype has at least ten counts. CDR3 nucleotides: TGTGCCAGCAGCAGGACAGGCGCGGGCAATCAGCCCCAGCATTTT. It yields the protein CASSRTGAGNQPQHF. The rearrangement uses TRBV2 and TRBJ1-5, with 7 bases lining up with TRBD1. Per germline, CDR1 SNHLY and CDR2 FYNNEI. Trimming cost V 6 bases and J 2 bases; bases outside gene matches: 7. There are 15 residues in the CDR3.

The chain links TRBV5-4 to TRBJ2-7, with no clear D. The V end lost 4 bases, the J end lost 3 bases, and 11 bases lay between the germline ends. Germline lookup yields CDR1 SGHNT and CDR2 YYREEE (reference sequence). The CDR3 is 13 amino acids. CDR3 coding DNA: TGTGCCAGCAGCCCAAAGTCTGGCTACGAGCAGTACTTC. Its protein is CASSPKSGYEQYF. The full variable domain, its missing parts supplied by reference TRBV5-4 and TRBJ2-7, is ETGVTQSPTHLIKTRGQQVTLRCSSQSGHNTVSWYQQALGQGPQFIFQYYREEENGRGNFPPRFSGLQFPNYSSELNVNALELDDSALYLCASSPKSGYEQYFGPGTRLTVT.

This clonotype has a handful of counts. J is TRBJ2-7 and V is TRBV6-5; weak D call: TRBD1 (7 bases). The length of the CDR3 is 15 residues. Germline V gene sequence: CDR1 MNHEY, CDR2 SVGAGI. Trimming left V 2 bases short and J 3 bases short, with 14 bases between. The CDR3 coding sequence is TGTGCCAGCAGTTACGACCAGGGGGGAAACTACGAGCAGTACTTC. Amino acids: CASSYDQGGNYEQYF.

The chain carries TRBV7-2 and TRBJ2-7, with TRBD2 matching over 7 bases. Trimming removed 5 bases from V and 4 bases from J; junction bases left unmatched: 11. In germline, CDR1 is SGHTA, CDR2 FQGNSA. The CDR3 is 15 amino acids. CDR3 sequence: CASSHPGGSIYEQYF. The CDR3 nucleotides are TGTGCCAGCAGCCACCCGGGGGGTAGTATTTACGAGCAGTACTTC.

This clonotype was counted many times. The chain is built from TRBV7-2 and TRBJ2-7, with D unclear. Germline CDR1 SGHTA, CDR2 FQGNSA. V was cut by 5 bases and J by 5 bases, with 13 bases left in between. The CDR3 runs 13 residues. The CDR3 sequence is CASSLSFGDEQYF. CDR3 nucleotides: TGTGCCAGCAGCCTGAGTTTTGGGGACGAGCAGTACTTC.

This clonotype was detected only a few times. V gene TRBV20-1 combines with J gene TRBJ2-4; the D gene could be TRBD1 or TRBD2 (5 bases each). Germline lookup yields CDR1 DFQATT and CDR2 SNEGSKA (reference sequence). The CDR3 length is 18 residues. The V gene lost 3 bases and the J gene lost 1 base, with 22 bases spanning the gap. The CDR3 region is CSASGGSGAYSAKNIQYF. The CDR3 DNA is TGCAGTGCTAGTGGGGGATCCGGCGCCTATAGCGCCAAAAACATTCAGTACTTC.

In its sample, this clonotype was seen a few times. V usage is TRBV20-1 and J usage is TRBJ2-5, with 12 bases lining up with TRBD2. The CDR3 runs 14 residues. Germline loops: CDR1 DFQATT, CDR2 SNEGSKA (reference sequence). The V and J ends lost 0 bases and 5 bases, in that order; junction bases with no gene match: 1. CDR3 bases: TGCAGTGCTAGAGATCTAGCGGGAGGGGAGACCCAGTACTTC. This codes for CSARDLAGGETQYF.

This clonotype was seen only a few times. The gene calls are TRBV18 and TRBJ2-7; 12 nucleotides line up with TRBD2. Per the germline V gene, CDR1 is KGHSH and CDR2 is LQKENI. V shed 4 bases, J shed 6 bases, and the junction held 4 bases outside the gene matches. CDR3 length: 14 residues. The DNA for the CDR3 is TGTGCCAGCTCACGACTAGCGGGAGTAGCCGAGCAGTACTTC. Its protein is CASSRLAGVAEQYF.

This chain links TRBV30 with TRBJ2-7; the match to TRBD2 covers 13 bases. After removal of 2 bases from V and 3 bases from J, the junction contained 7 bases not matched to a gene. This CDR3 contains 16 residues. Germline loops: CDR1 GTSNPN, CDR2 SVGIG (reference sequence). The DNA of the CDR3 is TGTGCCTGGAGTCGGACTAGCGGGAGTTTTATCTACGAGCAGTACTTC. This sequence encodes CAWSRTSGSFIYEQYF.

This clonotype was found a few times. The gene calls are TRBV5-6 and TRBJ2-1; 9 nucleotides line up with TRBD2. Germline CDR1 and CDR2: SGHDT and YYEEEE. Trimming removed 4 bases from V and 5 bases from J; junction bases left unmatched: 7. The CDR3 runs to 15 residues. CDR3 nucleotide sequence: TGTGCCAGCAGCACTGGACTAGCGTGGGACAATGAGCAGTTCTTC. It yields the protein CASSTGLAWDNEQFF.

This clonotype occurred many times. This chain links TRBV6-9 with TRBJ2-7, with unresolved D. The CDR3 contains 13 residues. Per germline, CDR1 MNHGY and CDR2 SVAAGI. Trimming stripped 3 bases from V and 3 bases from J, with 9 bases between. The CDR3 region is CASSYSRSYEQYF. The CDR3 DNA follows: TGTGCCAGCAGTTACTCTCGGAGCTACGAGCAGTACTTC.

This clonotype was found many times. J is TRBJ2-7 and V is TRBV2; 10 bases map to TRBD2. The CDR3 contains 13 residues. Germline-derived CDR1 and CDR2 are SNHLY and FYNNEI. The V segment lost 5 bases and the J segment 3 bases; nucleotides outside the gene matches: 1. The CDR3 DNA follows: TGTGCCAGCAGTAGCGGGAGGGGCTACGAGCAGTACTTC. It translates to CASSSGRGYEQYF.